This section outlines one T cell receptor beta chain sequence together with its context. This clonotype has a count of ten or more. The specificity of this receptor is unknown. Base qualities were left out, and no much larger clone turns up one base away. The study was a case-control design nested within a healthcare worker cohort in London, UK, with weekly nasopharyngeal swab PCR tests and blood sampling. Healthcare workers were enrolled in the week of the UK lockdown, from 23 to 31 March 2020, and were followed every week for up to 16 weeks. This entry belongs to a study of early T cells in non-severe SARS-CoV-2 infection (dated by TCRdb to the early 2020s). As for the study more broadly: Bulk RNA from unsorted whole blood was used for TCR sequencing, so alpha and beta chains could not be paired.

Overall results and qualifications from the work: Matching against VDJdb was skewed toward anti-spike CD8 responses, likely underestimated virus-specific expansions, and missed private and CD4 specificities.

The receptor library was made with 5' RACE. The sequencing machine was a NextSeq 500. To correct for sequencing error and PCR bias, the TCR library protocol tagged individual cDNA molecules with unique molecular identifiers. Both TCR alpha and beta chains were sequenced, and tight co-correlation was observed between alpha and beta sequence abundances in each sample. From the authors' description of their analysis: V gene, J gene and CDR3 annotation of TCR sequences was performed with Decombinator V4. TCRs were defined as expanded if a significant change between any two time points was detected under a Poisson model with p below 0.0001. TCR abundances were normalised to the total number of TCRs sequenced per sample and were expressed as counts per million. TRAV1-2 paired with TRAJ12, TRAJ20 or TRAJ33 defined MAIT TCRs, while TRAV10 paired with TRAJ18 defined iNKT TCRs. VDJdb, accessed on 1 November 2021, was searched for TCRs annotated for CMV, EBV and SARS-CoV-2, and TCRs annotated for more than one antigen were excluded. Through fastp at Q25 and MiXCR, TCRdb rebuilt clones from the public reads, retaining in-frame beta chains. Every entry covers one CDR3 protein and lists the most common genes and DNA from its rows. For this entry, the V and J calls and clone size follow TCRdb and not the study's own pipeline. The sample table lists some 30,000 distinct CDR3 sequences, 5.5% to 8% of them with a count of one. The ten largest make up under 3.5% of the sample.

The CDR3 holds 16 amino acids from the cysteine to the phenylalanine. Only the CDR3 DNA stays, 48 bases, in frame from base 1. CDR1 and CDR2, per the germline V gene, are LGHNA and YSLEER. From V the trimming removes 1 base and from J it removes 0 bases, while the gene matches leave 2 bases of the junction unaccounted for. The sequenced sample was whole blood. This receptor chain uses TRBV4-3 and TRBJ2-3, with 9 junctional bases fitting TRBD2. This sequence originates from an adult who was a healthcare worker with PCR-confirmed SARS-CoV-2 infection or an uninfected control (not recorded which). The CDR3 sequence is CASSQGSGSSTDTQYF. The DNA sequence is as follows: TGCGCCAGCAGCCAAGGTAGCGGGAGTAGCACAGATACGCAGTATTTT.